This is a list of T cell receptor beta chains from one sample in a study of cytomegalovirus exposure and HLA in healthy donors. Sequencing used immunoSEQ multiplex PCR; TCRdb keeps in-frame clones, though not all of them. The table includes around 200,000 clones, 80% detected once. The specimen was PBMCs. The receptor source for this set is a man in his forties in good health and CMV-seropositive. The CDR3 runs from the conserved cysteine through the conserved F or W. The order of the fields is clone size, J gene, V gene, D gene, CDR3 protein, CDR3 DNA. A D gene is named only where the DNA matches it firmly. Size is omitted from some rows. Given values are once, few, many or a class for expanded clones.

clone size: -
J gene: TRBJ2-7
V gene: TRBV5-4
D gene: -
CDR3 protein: CASSWRGGYEQYF
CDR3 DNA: TGTGCCAGCAGCTGGAGGGGGGGATACGAGCAGTACTTC

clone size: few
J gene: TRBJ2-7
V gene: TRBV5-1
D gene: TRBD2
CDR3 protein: CASSRDYTYEQYF
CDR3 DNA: TGCGCCAGCAGTCGGGACTACACCTACGAGCAGTACTTC

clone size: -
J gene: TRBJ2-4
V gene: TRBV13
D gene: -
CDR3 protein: CASSLGRGGAAKNIQYF
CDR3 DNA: TGTGCCAGCAGCTTAGGGCGAGGGGGGGCAGCCAAAAACATTCAGTACTTC

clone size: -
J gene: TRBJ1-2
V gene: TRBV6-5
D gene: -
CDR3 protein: CATKAGLNYGYTF
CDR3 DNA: TGTGCCACAAAAGCGGGGCTTAACTATGGCTACACCTTC

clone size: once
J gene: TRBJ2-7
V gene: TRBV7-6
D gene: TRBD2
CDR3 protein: CASSLDHGAGGSYEQYF
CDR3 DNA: TGTGCCAGCAGCTTGGACCATGGAGCGGGGGGGTCCTACGAGCAGTACTTC

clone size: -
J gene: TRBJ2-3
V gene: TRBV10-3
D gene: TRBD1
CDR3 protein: CAISTDRGLEDTQYF
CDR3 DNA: TGTGCCATCAGCACGGACAGGGGATTGGAAGATACGCAGTATTTT

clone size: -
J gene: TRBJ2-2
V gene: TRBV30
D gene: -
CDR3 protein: CAWSRGGELFF
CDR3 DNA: TGTGCCTGGAGTCGCGGGGGGGAGCTGTTTTTT

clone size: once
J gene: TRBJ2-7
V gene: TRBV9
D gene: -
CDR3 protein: CASSVGTGQTYEQYF
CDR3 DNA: TGTGCCAGCAGCGTCGGGACTGGCCAAACCTACGAGCAGTACTTC

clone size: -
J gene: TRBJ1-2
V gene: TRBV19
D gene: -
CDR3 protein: CASIPTPRDSWNGYTF
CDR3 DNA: TGTGCCAGTATCCCCACGCCGAGGGACTCATGGAATGGCTACACCTTC

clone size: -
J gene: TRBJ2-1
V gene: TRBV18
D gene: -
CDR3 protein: CASSPRQAGHNEQFF
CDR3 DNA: TGTGCCAGCTCACCACGCCAGGCGGGCCACAATGAGCAGTTCTTC

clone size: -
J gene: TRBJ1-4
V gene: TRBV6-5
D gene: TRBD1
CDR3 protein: CASRTGLGEKLFF
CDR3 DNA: TGTGCCAGCAGGACAGGGTTGGGCGAAAAACTGTTTTTT

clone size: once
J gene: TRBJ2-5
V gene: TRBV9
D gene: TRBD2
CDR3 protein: CASSVSGGETQYF
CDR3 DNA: TGTGCCAGCAGCGTTAGCGGGGGGGAGACCCAGTACTTC

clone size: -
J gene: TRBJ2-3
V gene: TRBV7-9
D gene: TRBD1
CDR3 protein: CASSQGTGGATQYF
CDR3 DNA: TGTGCCAGCAGCCAAGGGACAGGGGGGGCTACGCAGTATTTT

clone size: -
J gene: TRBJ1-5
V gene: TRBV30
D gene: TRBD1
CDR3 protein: CAYRQGANQPQHF
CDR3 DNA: TGTGCATATCGACAGGGGGCGAATCAGCCCCAGCATTTT

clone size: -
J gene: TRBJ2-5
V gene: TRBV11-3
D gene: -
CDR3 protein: CASSPGFLETQYF
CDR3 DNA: TGTGCCAGCAGCCCCGGTTTCCTAGAGACCCAGTACTTC

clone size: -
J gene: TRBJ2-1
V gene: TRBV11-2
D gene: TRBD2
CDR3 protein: CASSLGGSSYNEQFF
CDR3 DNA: TGTGCCAGCAGCTTAGGCGGGAGCTCCTACAATGAGCAGTTCTTC

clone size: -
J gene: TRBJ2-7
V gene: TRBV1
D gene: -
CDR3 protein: CTSSERGGDTYEQYF
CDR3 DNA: TGCACCAGCAGCGAAAGGGGAGGGGATACCTACGAGCAGTACTTC

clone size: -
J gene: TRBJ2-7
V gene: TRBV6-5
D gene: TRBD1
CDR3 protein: CASSSDRGRSEQYF
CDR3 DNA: TGTGCCAGCAGTTCGGACAGGGGTAGAAGCGAGCAGTACTTC

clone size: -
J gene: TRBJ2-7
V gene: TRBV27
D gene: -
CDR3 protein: CASSQDFRGSSYEQYF
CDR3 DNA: TGTGCCAGCAGTCAGGACTTCCGCGGGTCCTCCTACGAGCAGTACTTC

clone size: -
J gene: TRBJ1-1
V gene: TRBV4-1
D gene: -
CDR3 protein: CASGARGLNTEAFF
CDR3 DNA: TGCGCCAGCGGCGCCAGGGGATTGAACACTGAAGCTTTCTTT

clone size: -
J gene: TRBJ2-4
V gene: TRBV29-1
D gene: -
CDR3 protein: CSVELWTVPKNIQYF
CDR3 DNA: TGCAGCGTTGAACTCTGGACAGTTCCCAAAAACATTCAGTACTTC

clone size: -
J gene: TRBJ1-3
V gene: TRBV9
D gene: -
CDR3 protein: CASSVVGAFSGNTIYF
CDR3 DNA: TGTGCCAGCAGCGTAGTGGGGGCCTTCTCTGGAAACACCATATATTTT

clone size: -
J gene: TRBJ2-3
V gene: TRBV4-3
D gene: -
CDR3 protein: CASSQGLRRGDTDTQYF
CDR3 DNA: TGCGCCAGCAGCCAAGGCCTCCGCCGTGGAGACACAGATACGCAGTATTTT

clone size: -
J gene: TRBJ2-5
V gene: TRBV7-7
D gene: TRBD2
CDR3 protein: CASSLAGGMETQYF
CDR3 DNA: TGTGCTAGCAGCTTAGCGGGGGGGATGGAGACCCAGTACTTC

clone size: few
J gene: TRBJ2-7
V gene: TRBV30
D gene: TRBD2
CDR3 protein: CAWSPPGGGYEQYF
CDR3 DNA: TGTGCCTGGAGTCCACCCGGGGGAGGGTACGAGCAGTACTTC

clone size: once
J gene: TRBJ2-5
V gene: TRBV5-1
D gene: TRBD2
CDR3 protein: CASSLASGGETQYF
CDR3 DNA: TGCGCCAGCAGCTTGGCTAGCGGGGGAGAGACCCAGTACTTC

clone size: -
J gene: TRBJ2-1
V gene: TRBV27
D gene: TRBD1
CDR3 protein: CASSSGQGSINEQFF
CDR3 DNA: TGTGCCAGCAGTTCGGGACAGGGGTCTATCAATGAGCAGTTCTTC

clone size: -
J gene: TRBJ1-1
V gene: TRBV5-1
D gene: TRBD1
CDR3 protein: CASSLGQGAISVGVNTEAFF
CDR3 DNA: TGCGCCAGCAGCTTGGGGCAGGGGGCGATATCAGTTGGGGTGAACACTGAAGCTTTCTTT

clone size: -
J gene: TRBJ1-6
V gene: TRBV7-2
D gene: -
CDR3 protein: CASSLATGNSPLHF
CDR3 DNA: TGTGCCAGCAGCCTAGCGACAGGCAATTCACCCCTCCACTTT

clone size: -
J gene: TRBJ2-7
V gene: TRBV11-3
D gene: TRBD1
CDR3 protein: CASSPTGAYEQYF
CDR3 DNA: TGTGCCAGCAGCCCGACAGGGGCCTACGAGCAGTACTTC

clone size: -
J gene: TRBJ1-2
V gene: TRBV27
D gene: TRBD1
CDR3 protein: CASSGTGVRGYTF
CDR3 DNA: TGTGCCAGCAGCGGGACAGGGGTTCGGGGCTACACCTTC

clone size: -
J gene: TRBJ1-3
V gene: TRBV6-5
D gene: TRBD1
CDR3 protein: CASSYSTGASGNTIYF
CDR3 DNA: TGTGCCAGCAGTTACTCGACAGGGGCGTCTGGAAACACCATATATTTT